One and the same sample provided the 28 T cell receptor beta chains below, sequenced in a study of OX40 agonist ivuxolimab in advanced cancers. The assay was immunoSEQ multiplex PCR, and TCRdb's table has in-frame clones only and misses some. The sample carries 81,000 or so clones, roughly 91% recorded once. Sequencing was performed on CD4+ or CD8+ T cells sorted from blood, taken in a trial of the OX40 agonist ivuxolimab. These receptors were obtained from an adult with an advanced solid tumor such as melanoma, head and neck, liver or kidney cancer.

This chain links TRBV5-1 with TRBJ1-6, with unresolved D. The V gene lost 0 bases and the J gene lost 11 bases, with 12 bases spanning the gap. In germline, CDR1 is SGHRS, CDR2 YFSETQ. The CDR3 spans 14 residues. The CDR3 loop is CASSLEGPIAPLHF. CDR3 DNA sequence: TGCGCCAGCAGCTTGGAGGGCCCCATCGCACCCCTCCACTTT.

About this clone itself: One end of the junction varies from germline; a read error may be responsible. The chain carries TRBV11-3 and TRBJ2-2; 14 bases are a match to TRBD2. The CDR3 spans 16 residues. Germline CDR1 is SGHNT and CDR2 is YENEEA. The DNA of the CDR3 is TGTGCCGGCAGGACTAGCGGGGGGCCCAGGGCCGGGGAGCTGTTTTTT. Translation: CAGRTSGGPRAGELFF.

The gene calls are TRBV5-1 and TRBJ2-1; tentatively, D is TRBD2 (5 bases). Germline values: CDR1 SGHRS, CDR2 YFSETQ. The V gene lost 1 base and the J gene lost 6 bases, with 8 bases spanning the gap. The CDR3 runs to 13 residues. CDR3: CASSLRLANEQFF. CDR3 sequence (DNA): TGCGCCAGCAGCTTGCGCCTAGCCAATGAGCAGTTCTTC.

The rearrangement uses TRBV7-9 and TRBJ2-3; 7 bases are shared with TRBD2. The CDR3 is 13 amino acids. V dropped 4 bases and J dropped 6; count of bases not matched to a gene: 4. Germline V lookup: CDR1 SEHNR, CDR2 FQNEAQ (reference sequence). The CDR3 sequence is CASSSQGGDTQYF. The DNA for the CDR3 is TGTGCCAGCAGCTCCCAGGGAGGGGATACGCAGTATTTT. The variable domain in full, with the rest retrieved from reference TRBV7-9 and TRBJ2-3, is DTGVSQNPRHKITKRGQNVTFRCDPISEHNRLYWYRQTLGQGPEFLTYFQNEAQLEKSRLLSDRFSAERPKGSFSTLEIQRTEQGDSAMYLCASSSQGGDTQYFGPGTRLTVL.

The V call is TRBV6-6, the J call TRBJ1-2; no clear D gene. The CDR3 is 16 residues long. V was shortened by 2 bases and J by 4 bases, with 17 bases between the two germline ends. From germline, CDR1 is MNHNY and CDR2 SVGAGI (reference sequence). The CDR3, as DNA: TGTGCCAGCAGTTACGGATTGCAGAGAGAACTCTATGGCTACACCTTC. Its translation: CASSYGLQRELYGYTF.

This chain uses TRBV2 with TRBJ1-1; no clear D. Germline V gives CDR1 SNHLY, CDR2 FYNNEI. The V and J ends lost 0 bases and 7 bases respectively, with 21 bases between them. The CDR3 extends over 17 amino acids. CDR3 in DNA: TGTGCCAGCAGTGAAGCGCACCCGGCTCTGGTCTCCGGTGAAGCTTTCTTT. As protein: CASSEAHPALVSGEAFF.

This chain joins TRBV7-2 and TRBJ2-7, with D possibly being TRBD1 (6 bases). In germline, CDR1 is SGHTA, CDR2 FQGNSA. The CDR3 sequence is 14 residues long. Trimming took off 4 bases at V and 2 bases at J, with 12 bases between the two ends. The CDR3 protein is CASSSYRETYEQYF. The CDR3 bases are TGTGCCAGCAGCTCATACAGGGAAACCTACGAGCAGTACTTC.

The CDR3, as DNA: TGTGCCAGCAGGCAGAGCTCTGGAAACACCATATATTTT. The encoded protein is CASRQSSGNTIYF. This chain links TRBV6-1 with TRBJ1-3; D is unresolved. The germline V gene has CDR1 MNHNS and CDR2 SASEGT. The CDR3 sequence is 13 residues long. Trimming stripped 6 bases from V and 0 bases from J, with 6 bases between.

The gene calls are TRBV10-3 and TRBJ2-5, with D tentatively TRBD1 (6 bases). Germline V CDR1 and CDR2: ENHRY, SYGVKD. V shed 4 bases and J shed 5 bases, with 11 bases lying between them. This CDR3 is 13 amino acids long. The CDR3 bases are TGTGCCATCAGTGCACAGGGCGCGGAGACCCAGTACTTC. It translates to CAISAQGAETQYF.

With regard to this clone: Because the CDR3 is missing its conserved closing phenylalanine or tryptophan, this is likely a read error. The chain is built from TRBV4-1 and TRBJ1-6; D may be TRBD1 (5 bases). V was pared by 2 bases and J by 7 bases, with 12 bases between. The CDR3 length is 15 residues. Germline-derived CDR1 and CDR2 are MGHRA and YSYEKL. The CDR3 protein is CASSQRAGFNSPLHL. The CDR3 DNA is TGCGCCAGCAGCCAAAGGGCAGGGTTCAATTCACCCCTCCACCTT.

The DNA for the CDR3 is TGCGCCAGCAGCTTGAAGGGGACTAATGAAAAACTGTTTTTT. Translation: CASSLKGTNEKLFF. The chain is built from TRBV5-1 and TRBJ1-4; D is perhaps TRBD1 (5 bases). The length of the CDR3 is 14 residues. CDR1 is SGHRS and CDR2 is YFSETQ in the germline V gene. Between the trimmed V and J ends, which lost 1 base and 2 bases, there was a span of 6 bases.

This clone occurred a few times. The chain links TRBV6-5 to TRBJ1-4; 7 positions match TRBD1. The trim removed 6 bases at V and 3 bases at J, leaving 7 bases unmatched. Looked up from germline, CDR1 is MNHEY and CDR2 is SVGAGI. The CDR3 spans 15 residues. This chain's CDR3 is CASSDRDRANEKLFF. The CDR3 DNA is TGTGCCAGCAGCGACCGGGACAGAGCTAATGAAAAACTGTTTTTT.

This chain uses TRBV6-5 with TRBJ1-2, with TRBD1 matching 8 bases. V trimming: 1 base; J trimming: 7 bases; junction bases outside the gene matches: 2. The CDR3 sequence is 13 residues long. Germline CDR1 MNHEY, CDR2 SVGAGI. The CDR3 spells CASSYLDRAGYTF. The CDR3 DNA reads as TGTGCCAGCAGTTACTTGGACAGGGCTGGCTACACCTTC.

This clone occurred once. V and J are TRBV7-2 and TRBJ2-1; 8 nucleotides line up with TRBD2. CDR1 is SGHTA, CDR2 FQGNSA, per germline. The V segment lost 10 bases and the J segment 4 bases; nucleotides outside the gene matches: 6. The CDR3 sequence is 13 residues long. CDR3 bases: TGTGCCACCTCGGGGGGGCGATACAATGAGCAGTTCTTC. Encoded protein: CATSGGRYNEQFF.

V gene TRBV7-2 combines with J gene TRBJ1-1, with a possible D match to TRBD1 (6 bases). Trimming took 5 bases from V and 2 from J, leaving 9 bases between them. The CDR3 is made up of 13 amino acids. Germline assignment: CDR1 SGHTA and CDR2 FQGNSA. The CDR3 spells CASSGQPNTEAFF. The CDR3 bases are TGTGCCAGCAGCGGACAGCCTAACACTGAAGCTTTCTTT.

V and J are TRBV5-1 and TRBJ1-6; the match to TRBD1 covers 7 bases. V lost 3 bases, J lost 13 bases, and 13 bases stayed unmatched. This CDR3 is built from 15 residues. Germline lookup yields CDR1 SGHRS and CDR2 YFSETQ. CDR3 coding DNA: TGCGCCAGCAGCTCGGGACAGACCGGGGGATTTCCCCTCCACTTT. Translated: CASSSGQTGGFPLHF. Filled out from reference TRBV5-1 and TRBJ1-6, the complete variable domain reads KAGVTQTPRYLIKTRGQQVTLSCSPISGHRSVSWYQQTPGQGLQFLFEYFSETQRNKGNFPGRFSGRQFSNSRSEMNVSTLELGDSALYLCASSSGQTGGFPLHFGNGTRLTVT.

The rearrangement joins TRBV7-2 to TRBJ2-1; the match to TRBD1 covers 8 bases. The CDR3 contains 15 residues. CDR1 and CDR2 (germline): SGHTA, FQGNSA. V lost 4 bases, J lost 0 bases, and 2 bases stayed unmatched. The CDR3 sequence is CASSSDRGSYNEQFF. The CDR3 nucleotides read TGTGCCAGCAGCTCCGACAGGGGCTCCTACAATGAGCAGTTCTTC.

V usage is TRBV6-5 and J usage is TRBJ1-3; D uncertain. Germline CDR1 is MNHEY and CDR2 is SVGAGI. The CDR3 covers 14 residues. Between the trimmed V and J ends, which lost 10 bases and 0 bases, there was a span of 13 bases. The CDR3 reads CATYDGRSGNTIYF. In DNA, the CDR3 is TGTGCCACCTACGACGGCCGCTCTGGAAACACCATATATTTT.

The chain joins TRBV18 to TRBJ1-2; the D gene is possibly TRBD1 (5 bases). Trimming left V 3 bases short and J 4 bases short, with 18 bases between. Germline V gene sequence: CDR1 KGHSH, CDR2 LQKENI. The CDR3 spans 16 residues. CDR3 nucleotides: TGTGCCAGCTCACCTTTTGGAGGGGACCGGTCCTATGGCTACACCTTC. Protein sequence: CASSPFGGDRSYGYTF.

The chain couples TRBV10-3 to TRBJ1-1; D unclear. CDR3 size: 13 residues. Between the trimmed V and J ends, which lost 3 bases and 3 bases, there was a span of 8 bases. Per germline, CDR1 ENHRY and CDR2 SYGVKD. The CDR3 loop is CAISDEGHTEAFF. CDR3 DNA sequence: TGTGCCATCAGTGATGAAGGTCACACTGAAGCTTTCTTT.

The chain carries TRBV27 and TRBJ2-3, with unresolved D. Germline-derived CDR1 and CDR2 are MNHEY and SMNVEV (reference sequence). V was pared by 6 bases and J by 1 base, with 14 bases between. This CDR3 is 15 amino acids long. Here the CDR3 reads CASSNPGEGTDTQYF. CDR3 bases: TGTGCCAGCAGCAACCCTGGAGAGGGCACAGATACGCAGTATTTT.

J is TRBJ2-1 and V is TRBV10-1; no clear D gene. This CDR3 region has 14 residues. V lost 5 bases to trimming and J lost 6 bases, with 14 bases between them. The germline V gene encodes CDR1 WNHNN and CDR2 SYGVQD (reference sequence). The DNA for the CDR3 is TGCGCCAGCAGTAGGACGGTGGGTCCCAATGAGCAGTTCTTC. It specifies CASSRTVGPNEQFF.

This clone turned up a few times. This chain uses TRBV7-9 with TRBJ2-2; perhaps TRBD2 as D (5 bases). Between the trimmed V and J ends, which lost 5 bases and 10 bases, there was a span of 20 bases. The CDR3 extends over 15 amino acids. The germline CDR1 and CDR2 sequences are SEHNR and FQNEAQ (reference sequence). This CDR3 is CASSPLTGIGSELFF. In nucleotides, the CDR3 is TGTGCCAGCAGCCCACTTACCGGGATCGGCTCGGAGCTGTTTTTT.

CDR3 sequence: CASSPAGVATDTQYF. The CDR3 nucleotides read TGTGCCAGCTCACCGGCAGGGGTGGCCACAGATACGCAGTATTTT. V gene TRBV18 combines with J gene TRBJ2-3; D perhaps matches TRBD1 (6 bases). Per germline, CDR1 KGHSH and CDR2 LQKENI. This CDR3 spans 15 amino acids. V was pared by 3 bases and J by 2 bases, with 12 bases between.

The chain joins TRBV7-3 to TRBJ2-1; 7 bases fit TRBD2. Germline CDR1 and CDR2: SGHTA and FQGTGA. The CDR3 has 15 residues. J was trimmed by 7 bases and V by 1 base; bases with no gene match: 7. Here the CDR3 DNA reads TGTGCCAGCAGCTTAATAGGGAGGGAGGGGAATGAGCAGTTCTTC. As protein: CASSLIGREGNEQFF.

J is TRBJ1-2 and V is TRBV21-1; the table's D call TRBD1 went unverified against the DNA. TRBV21-1 is a known pseudogene. The CDR3 is 14 residues long. Here the CDR3 DNA reads TGTGCCAGCAGCGCGCGGGACAGGGCCTATGACTACACCTTC. Translated, it gives CASSARDRAYDYTF.

This clone was counted only a few times. This chain links TRBV5-6 with TRBJ2-1, with 7 positions matching TRBD2. This CDR3 is 16 amino acids long. CDR1 and CDR2 from the germline V gene are SGHDT and YYEEEE. Trimming removed 0 bases from V and 0 bases from J; junction bases left unmatched: 3. The CDR3 coding sequence is TGTGCCAGCAGCTTGGAAGCGGGGTCCTCCTACAATGAGCAGTTCTTC. Protein sequence: CASSLEAGSSYNEQFF.

The chain combines TRBV28 with TRBJ1-6; no clear D gene. The V gene's germline CDR1 is MDHEN and CDR2 SYDVKM. The CDR3 spans 13 residues. The V and J ends lost 3 bases and 6 bases respectively, with 6 bases between them. DNA for the CDR3: TGTGCCAGCAGTTTCGTCCCTAATTCACCCCTCCACTTT. Translating gives CASSFVPNSPLHF.